This TCR beta chain was sequenced for a study of T cell responses to AZD1222 COVID-19 vaccine. The data were produced by immunoSEQ multiplex PCR, yet TCRdb's version contains in-frame clones alone and is incomplete. The profile shows 100,000 to 150,000 clones, roughly nine tenths of them singletons. Germline values: CDR1 KGHDR, CDR2 SFDVKD. CDR3 length: 13 amino acids. Trimming removed 4 bases from V and 4 bases from J, with 9 bases in between. The chain employs TRBV24-1 and TRBJ1-2; D is perhaps TRBD1 (5 bases). Sequences were derived from peripheral blood, sampled on day 0 of AZD1222 vaccination. The clonotype comes from an adult in good health. The CDR3 reads CATSEGRTYGYTF. The CDR3, as DNA: TGTGCCACCAGTGAGGGACGGACCTATGGCTACACCTTC.